Listed below are T cell receptor beta chains from one sample, sequenced in a study of blood T cell repertoires in COVID-19. Some clones are missing from TCRdb's copy, which holds only in-frame ones; the method was immunoSEQ multiplex PCR. The sample includes about 200,000 clones, about 86% seen only once; the top ten take 3.8%. Sequenced material: PBMCs or T cells enriched from blood (not recorded which). The receptors stem from a middle-aged woman with acute COVID-19. Both conserved end residues are part of each CDR3. The D gene is left open where the match is weak. Expanded clones are given a class, and other clones once, few, many or no size at all.

abundance	d_gene	v_gene	j_gene	CDR3aa	CDR3nt
few	TRBD2	TRBV4-3	TRBJ2-3	CASSQGVAGEGDTQYF	TGCGCCAGCAGCCAAGGAGTAGCGGGAGAGGGAGATACGCAGTATTTT
.	.	TRBV19	TRBJ1-5	CASSILAGGNQPQHF	TGTGCCAGTAGTATCCTGGCAGGGGGCAATCAGCCCCAGCATTTT
.	TRBD2	TRBV5-1	TRBJ2-3	CASSPGLAVTDTQYF	TGCGCCAGCAGCCCGGGACTAGCGGTAACAGATACGCAGTATTTT
.	.	TRBV5-6	TRBJ1-1	CASSLDYSTEAFF	TGTGCCAGCAGCTTGGATTATTCCACTGAAGCTTTCTTT
.	TRBD1	TRBV28	TRBJ1-2	CASGQASYGYTF	TGTGCCAGTGGACAGGCTTCCTATGGCTACACCTTC
once	.	TRBV11-3	TRBJ1-1	CASSLGGATVTEAFF	TGTGCCAGCAGCTTAGGCGGAGCCACGGTAACTGAAGCTTTCTTT
.	TRBD2	TRBV25-1	TRBJ2-5	CASSLQVLAGEETQYF	TGTGCCAGCAGCCTTCAAGTCCTAGCGGGAGAAGAGACCCAGTACTTC
.	.	TRBV7-9	TRBJ1-2	CASSLERAGYTF	TGTGCCAGCAGCTTAGAGCGGGCTGGCTACACCTTC
once	.	TRBV11-3	TRBJ2-2	CASSFSDGTGELFF	TGTGCCAGCAGCTTCTCCGACGGGACCGGGGAGCTGTTTTTT
.	.	TRBV7-3	TRBJ1-1	CASSPRGGNTEAFF	TGTGCCAGCAGCCCCCGGGGGGGGAACACTGAAGCTTTCTTT
.	TRBD1	TRBV18	TRBJ2-4	CASSPKIGQGADIQYF	TGTGCCAGCTCACCAAAAATAGGACAGGGGGCGGACATTCAGTACTTC
.	.	TRBV28	TRBJ1-5	CASSLSIGAQPQHF	TGTGCCAGCAGTTTATCAATTGGGGCCCAGCCCCAGCATTTT
.	.	TRBV5-6	TRBJ2-1	CASSLGYGYNEQFF	TGTGCCAGCAGCTTGGGATACGGTTACAATGAGCAGTTCTTC
.	TRBD2	TRBV7-2	TRBJ2-7	CASSLTASGDLYEQYF	TGTGCCAGCAGCTTAACCGCTAGCGGAGATCTCTACGAGCAGTACTTC
.	.	TRBV5-1	TRBJ1-5	CASSLGPDSFNQPQHF	TGCGCCAGCAGCTTGGGCCCGGACAGTTTCAATCAGCCCCAGCATTTT
.	.	TRBV7-8	TRBJ1-1	CASSLGTNTEAFF	TGTGCCAGCAGCTTAGGGACAAACACTGAAGCTTTCTTT
.	TRBD1	TRBV6-4	TRBJ1-5	CASSEAGGANQPQHF	TGTGCCAGCAGTGAAGCAGGGGGTGCGAATCAGCCCCAGCATTTT
.	TRBD2	TRBV19	TRBJ2-7	CASSARGRGTSGSRGPSSYEQYF	TGTGCCAGTAGTGCTAGAGGGCGAGGGACTAGCGGGAGTAGGGGCCCGAGCTCCTACGAGCAGTACTTC
.	TRBD1	TRBV14	TRBJ1-2	CALSQDHGQAWGYTF	TGTGCCCTCAGCCAAGATCACGGACAGGCGTGGGGCTACACCTTC
.	TRBD1	TRBV6-1	TRBJ2-7	CASSEAYHRGPLYEQYF	TGTGCCAGCAGTGAAGCGTATCACAGGGGGCCCCTCTACGAGCAGTACTTC
.	TRBD1	TRBV2	TRBJ2-7	CASSKQGRLVSGEQYF	TGTGCCAGCAGCAAACAGGGGAGATTGGTATCGGGCGAGCAGTACTTC
.	TRBD2	TRBV19	TRBJ2-7	CASSTNGGGYEQYF	TGTGCCAGTAGTACCAACGGGGGGGGCTACGAGCAGTACTTC
.	TRBD1	TRBV7-9	TRBJ1-1	CASRKTTGMNTEAFF	TGTGCCAGCAGGAAGACGACAGGGATGAACACTGAAGCTTTCTTT
.	.	TRBV5-4	TRBJ2-5	CASSDYQETQYF	TGTGCCAGCAGCGACTACCAAGAGACCCAGTACTTC
.	TRBD2	TRBV7-8	TRBJ2-1	CACLGGSGSPNEQFF	TGTGCCTGCCTTGGAGGTAGCGGGAGCCCCAATGAGCAGTTCTTC
.	TRBD1	TRBV19	TRBJ1-2	CASSQEHRGGYTF	TGTGCCAGTAGTCAAGAACACAGGGGTGGCTACACCTTC
.	TRBD1	TRBV9	TRBJ2-7	CASSATGTSYEQYF	TGTGCCAGCAGCGCGACAGGGACCTCCTACGAGCAGTACTTC
few	TRBD1	TRBV28	TRBJ1-2	CASSSDRIYGYTF	TGTGCCAGCAGTTCGGACAGGATCTATGGCTACACCTTC
few	.	TRBV5-8	TRBJ1-5	CASSLAQGSSNQPQHF	TGTGCCAGCAGCTTGGCGCAGGGGAGTTCGAATCAGCCCCAGCATTTT
.	.	TRBV28	TRBJ1-5	CVSRQNSNQPQHF	TGTGTTTCGAGGCAGAATAGCAATCAGCCCCAGCATTTT
once	.	TRBV30	TRBJ1-1	CAWSVNVVGGLNTEAFF	TGTGCCTGGAGTGTAAACGTTGTCGGTGGGCTGAACACTGAAGCTTTCTTT
.	.	TRBV6-1	TRBJ1-6	CASSERDRWVFSYNSPLHF	TGTGCCAGCAGTGAACGCGACAGGTGGGTTTTTTCCTATAATTCACCCCTCCACTTT
many	.	TRBV28	TRBJ1-1	CASSLHPMNTEAFF	TGTGCCAGCAGTCTCCACCCTATGAACACTGAAGCTTTCTTT
.	.	TRBV27	TRBJ2-7	CASSPRRGALPYEQYF	TGTGCCAGCAGTCCCCGCCGGGGGGCACTACCCTACGAGCAGTACTTC
.	.	TRBV6-5	TRBJ2-1	CASIPQALLYNEQFF	TGTGCCAGCATACCTCAGGCACTCCTTTACAATGAGCAGTTCTTC
.	.	TRBV10-1	TRBJ1-6	CASRGDTEGSPLHF	TGCGCCAGCAGGGGGGACACAGAAGGATCACCCCTCCACTTT
.	.	TRBV28	TRBJ1-5	CASSPARGGQPQHF	TGTGCCAGCAGTCCAGCTAGGGGGGGTCAGCCCCAGCATTTT
.	TRBD1	TRBV2	TRBJ2-5	CASSGTGSQTQYF	TGTGCCAGCAGTGGGACAGGCTCCCAGACCCAGTACTTC
medium-sized	.	TRBV12-3/TRBV12-4	TRBJ1-2	CASSYLRQNGYTF	TGTGCCAGCAGTTACTTAAGACAGAACGGCTACACCTTC
.	.	TRBV11-2	TRBJ2-3	CASSRTDTQYF	TGTGCCAGCAGCCGGACAGATACGCAGTATTTT
.	TRBD1	TRBV5-1	TRBJ1-2	CASSFSLGTGYGYTF	TGCGCCAGCAGCTTTTCCCTAGGGACAGGTTATGGCTACACCTTC
.	TRBD1	TRBV5-8	TRBJ2-3	CASSSDRPAGADTQYF	TGTGCCAGCAGCTCGGACAGGCCAGCCGGGGCAGATACGCAGTATTTT
.	TRBD1	TRBV5-6	TRBJ1-1	CASSFGTGASTEAFF	TGTGCCAGCAGCTTTGGGACAGGGGCTAGCACTGAAGCTTTCTTT